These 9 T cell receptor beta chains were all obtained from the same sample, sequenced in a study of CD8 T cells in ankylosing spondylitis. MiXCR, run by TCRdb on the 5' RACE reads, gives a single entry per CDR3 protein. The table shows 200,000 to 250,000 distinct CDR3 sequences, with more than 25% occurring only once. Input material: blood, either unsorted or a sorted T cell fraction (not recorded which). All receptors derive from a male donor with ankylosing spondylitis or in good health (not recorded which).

CDR3 region: CSAQGAGGESGSYNEQFF. The CDR3 DNA reads TGCAGTGCCCAGGGGGCGGGCGGGGAATCCGGCTCCTACAATGAGCAGTTCTTC. This chain uses TRBV20-1 with TRBJ2-1; TRBD1 matches at 8 bases. The CDR3 is 18 amino acids. The junction had 16 bases not matched to a gene; V was cut back by 6 bases and J by 0 bases. CDR1 and CDR2 (germline): DFQATT, SNEGSKA (reference sequence).

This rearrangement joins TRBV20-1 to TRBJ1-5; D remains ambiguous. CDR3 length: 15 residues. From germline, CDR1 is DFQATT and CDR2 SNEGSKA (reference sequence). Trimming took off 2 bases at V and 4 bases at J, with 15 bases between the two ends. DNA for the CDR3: TGCAGTGCTAGAAAACCGGGCCATTTAAATCAGCCCCAGCATTTT. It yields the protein CSARKPGHLNQPQHF.

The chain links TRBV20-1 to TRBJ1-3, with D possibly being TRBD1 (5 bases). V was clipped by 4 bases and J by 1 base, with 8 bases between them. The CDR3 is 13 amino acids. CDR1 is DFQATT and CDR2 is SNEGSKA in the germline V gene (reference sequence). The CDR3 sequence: CSAIRVSGNTIYF. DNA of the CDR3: TGCAGTGCTATCAGGGTATCTGGAAACACCATATATTTT.

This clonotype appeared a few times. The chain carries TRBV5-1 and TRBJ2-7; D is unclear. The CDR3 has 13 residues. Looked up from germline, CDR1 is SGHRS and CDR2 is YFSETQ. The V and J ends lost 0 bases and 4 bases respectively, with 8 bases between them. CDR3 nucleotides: TGCGCCAGCAGCTTGGGCAAAGGGTACGAGCAGTACTTC. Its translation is CASSLGKGYEQYF.

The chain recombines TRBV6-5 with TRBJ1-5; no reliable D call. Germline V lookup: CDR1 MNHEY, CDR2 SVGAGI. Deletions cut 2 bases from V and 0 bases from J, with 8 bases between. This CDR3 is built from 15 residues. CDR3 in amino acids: CASSYIQVSNQPQHF. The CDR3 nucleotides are TGTGCCAGCAGTTACATACAAGTTAGCAATCAGCCCCAGCATTTT.

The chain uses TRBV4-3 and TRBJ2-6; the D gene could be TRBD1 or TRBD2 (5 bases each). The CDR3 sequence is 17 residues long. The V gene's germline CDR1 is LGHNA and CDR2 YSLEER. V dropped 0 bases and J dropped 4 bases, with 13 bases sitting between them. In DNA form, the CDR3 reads TGCGCCAGCAGCCAAGATCCTCCGGGGACGGGGGCCAACGTCCTGACTTTC. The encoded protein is CASSQDPPGTGANVLTF.

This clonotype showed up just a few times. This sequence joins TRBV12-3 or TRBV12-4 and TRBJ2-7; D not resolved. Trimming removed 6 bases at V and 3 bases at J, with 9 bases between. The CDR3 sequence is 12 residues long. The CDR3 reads CASSRDGYEQYF. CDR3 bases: TGTGCCAGCAGCCGCGACGGCTACGAGCAGTACTTC.

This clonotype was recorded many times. This chain's CDR3 is CASSLEGSGVAEAFF. The CDR3 DNA follows: TGCGCCAGCAGCTTGGAGGGGTCAGGGGTGGCTGAAGCTTTCTTT. The chain has TRBV5-1 and TRBJ1-1; tentatively, D is TRBD1 (6 bases). The CDR3 runs to 15 residues. V gave up 0 bases and J gave up 6 bases, with 15 bases separating them. Per germline, CDR1 SGHRS and CDR2 YFSETQ.

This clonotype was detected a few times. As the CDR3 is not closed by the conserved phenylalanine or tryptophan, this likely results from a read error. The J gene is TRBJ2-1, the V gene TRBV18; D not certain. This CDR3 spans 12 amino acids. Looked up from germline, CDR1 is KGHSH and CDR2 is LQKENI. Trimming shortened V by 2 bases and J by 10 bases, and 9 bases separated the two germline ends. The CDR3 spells CASSPSLVEQFL. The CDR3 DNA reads TGTGCCAGCTCACCATCGCTTGTGGAGCAGTTCCTC.